These T cell receptor beta chains were read from a single sample in a study of blood T cells in healthy people across ages. MiXCR was run by TCRdb on the 5' RACE reads, yielding one entry per CDR3 protein. The repertoire holds over 550,000 distinct CDR3 sequences, with about 28% as singletons. The material sequenced was blood. Receptors originate from a woman older than 75 in good health. Each CDR3 is given with its conserved first and last residue. Fields, in order: clone size, J gene, D gene, V gene, CDR3 protein, CDR3 DNA. The D gene is left open where the match is weak. The size of a clone is reported for some rows only, either as once, few or many, or as a class for expanded clones.

- TRBJ2-2 - TRBV30 CAWSRGGQDTGELFF TGTGCCTGGAGTAGAGGGGGGCAGGACACCGGGGAGCTGTTTTTT
few TRBJ2-3 - TRBV6-1 CTSRSGVEGRGTQYF TGTACCAGCAGGTCGGGGGTCGAGGGACGGGGTACGCAGTATTTT
many TRBJ2-7 - TRBV29-1 CSVAQVGEQYF TGCAGCGTTGCACAGGTTGGCGAGCAGTACTTC
many TRBJ1-1 - TRBV6-6 CASRPTGENTEAFF TGTGCCAGCCGCCCAACGGGGGAGAACACTGAAGCTTTCTTT
many TRBJ2-7 - TRBV12-3/TRBV12-4 CASSLYLQIDEQYF TGTGCCAGCAGTTTATATCTCCAAATTGACGAGCAGTACTTC
- TRBJ1-2 TRBD1 TRBV10-3 CAISKPGQDSGYTF TGTGCCATCAGTAAACCGGGACAGGATAGTGGCTACACCTTC
many TRBJ2-3 - TRBV7-2 CASSDLGFGDTQYF TGTGCCAGCAGTGACTTGGGGTTTGGAGATACGCAGTATTTT
few TRBJ2-2 - TRBV7-9 CASSPGAGELFF TGTGCCAGCAGCCCCGGCGCCGGGGAGCTGTTTTTT
- TRBJ1-6 - TRBV10-1 CASSESGAALHF TGCGCCAGCAGTGAGTCAGGTGCAGCCCTCCACTTT
few TRBJ2-7 TRBD1 TRBV3-1 CASSHPDRVNEQYF TGTGCCAGCAGCCACCCGGACAGGGTAAATGAGCAGTACTTC
few TRBJ2-1 - TRBV6-2/TRBV6-3 CASSSMAGTGDEQFF TGTGCCAGCAGTTCTATGGCGGGGACGGGGGATGAGCAGTTCTTC
many TRBJ2-1 TRBD1 TRBV5-1 CASTGTGGGNEQFF TGCGCCAGCACCGGGACAGGGGGAGGGAATGAGCAGTTCTTC
- TRBJ2-2 TRBD2 TRBV2 CASGTSGGLEVLTGELFF TGTGCCAGCGGGACTAGCGGGGGGCTAGAGGTCCTCACCGGGGAGCTGTTTTTT
- TRBJ2-5 - TRBV6-6 CASSYPLPALSETQYF TGTGCCAGCAGTTACCCGCTACCCGCCTTGTCAGAGACCCAGTACTTC
few TRBJ2-7 TRBD2 TRBV5-1 CASSANGGTRYEQYF TGCGCCAGCAGCGCCAACGGGGGGACTCGTTACGAGCAGTACTTC
- TRBJ1-2 - TRBV2 CASKPQVLSEGYTF TGTGCCAGCAAACCCCAGGTCCTCTCGGAGGGCTACACCTTC
many TRBJ2-1 - TRBV20-1 CSAPRPNNEQFF TGCAGTGCCCCCCGACCGAACAATGAGCAGTTCTTC
many TRBJ1-5 TRBD1 TRBV7-2 CASSLMRGQGNQPQHF TGTGCCAGCAGCTTAATGAGGGGGCAGGGCAATCAGCCCCAGCATTTT
- TRBJ2-5 TRBD1 TRBV7-2 CASSWGQGHETQYF TGTGCCAGCAGCTGGGGACAGGGTCACGAGACCCAGTACTTC
- TRBJ2-7 - TRBV30 CARNSGGRVTYEQYF TGTGCCAGGAACTCTGGGGGCAGGGTAACCTACGAGCAGTACTTC
- TRBJ2-3 - TRBV7-2 CVSSLTPTSTDTQYF TGTGTCAGCAGCTTAACTCCGACCAGCACAGATACGCAGTATTTT
many TRBJ2-7 - TRBV7-2 CASSFDRLLEQYF TGTGCCAGCAGCTTTGACAGACTTTTAGAGCAGTACTTC
- TRBJ2-1 - TRBV7-2 CASSLAIAGHNEQFF TGTGCCAGCAGCTTAGCCATCGCGGGGCACAATGAGCAGTTCTTC
many TRBJ2-1 - TRBV7-2 CASSRRGGLQNEQFF TGTGCCAGCAGCCGAAGGGGGGGACTTCAAAATGAGCAGTTCTTC
once TRBJ2-3 TRBD2 TRBV20-1 CSASIRGVADTQYF TGCAGTGCTAGTATACGGGGGGTAGCAGATACGCAGTATTTT
many TRBJ2-7 TRBD1 TRBV6-5 CASSSGTGSHEQYF TGTGCCAGCAGCTCCGGGACAGGGTCGCACGAGCAGTACTTC
many TRBJ1-5 - TRBV4-1 CASSQGWISNQPQHF TGCGCCAGCAGCCAAGGGTGGATCTCCAATCAGCCCCAGCATTTT
- TRBJ2-5 - TRBV11-2 CASSTMGEQYF TGTGCCAGCAGCACCATGGGGGAGCAGTACTTC
many TRBJ2-5 - TRBV29-1 CSVVLRQETQYF TGCAGCGTTGTGTTACGCCAAGAGACCCAGTACTTC
many TRBJ2-7 - TRBV29-1 CSVTDGTYEQYF TGCAGCGTCACGGACGGTACCTACGAGCAGTACTTC
many TRBJ2-7 - TRBV5-6 CASSIPGQGLDEQYF TGTGCCAGCAGCATCCCGGGACAGGGACTAGATGAGCAGTACTTC
many TRBJ2-5 - TRBV20-1 CSARDLRAGKPKTRETQYF TGCAGTGCTAGAGATCTTCGGGCAGGCAAACCTAAAACGCGAGAGACCCAGTACTTC
- TRBJ2-2 - TRBV30 CAWSRLRVANTGELFF TGTGCCTGGAGTCGGCTAAGAGTAGCGAACACCGGGGAGCTGTTTTTT
few TRBJ1-5 TRBD1 TRBV6-1 CASSDTGTGGRQPQHF TGTGCCAGCAGCGATACCGGGACAGGGGGCCGTCAGCCCCAGCATTTT
many TRBJ2-5 - TRBV20-1 CSAGAALGLQETQYF TGCAGTGCGGGAGCGGCCCTTGGTCTACAAGAGACCCAGTACTTC
- TRBJ1-6 - TRBV30 CAWSVLQGRSPLHF TGTGCCTGGAGTGTACTACAGGGACGCTCACCCCTCCACTTT